Below, 17 T cell receptor beta chains from the same sample are listed, as sequenced in a study of T cell responses to AZD1222 COVID-19 vaccine. Produced via immunoSEQ multiplex PCR; TCRdb's table is partial and in-frame only. The sample includes roughly 110,000 clones, 90% to 95% of them seen just once. The specimen was peripheral blood, collected on day 0 of AZD1222 vaccination. These receptors were obtained from an adult in good health.

The V call is TRBV24-1, the J call TRBJ2-1, with a possible D match to TRBD2 (5 bases). CDR3 size: 14 residues. The germline V and J ends were trimmed by 12 bases and 3 bases, with 17 bases remaining between them. CDR1 and CDR2 (germline): KGHDR, SFDVKD. The CDR3 reads CASPPGCLYNEQFF. The CDR3 DNA follows: TGTGCCTCCCCCCCGGGGTGCCTCTACAATGAGCAGTTCTTC.

The J gene is TRBJ1-4, the V gene TRBV7-2; D ambiguous. This CDR3 has 15 residues. V was shortened by 8 bases and J by 6 bases, with 19 bases between the two germline ends. The germline CDR1 and CDR2 sequences are SGHTA and FQGNSA. The CDR3 spells CASGSAGRSDEKLFF. The CDR3 region has the DNA TGTGCCAGCGGGTCTGCCGGCAGAAGTGATGAAAAACTGTTTTTT.

This chain links TRBV6-2 or TRBV6-3 with TRBJ2-1; 8 bases fit TRBD2. V dropped 2 bases and J dropped 6; count of bases not matched to a gene: 3. From germline, CDR1 is MNHEY and CDR2 SVGEGT. The CDR3 length is 14 residues. For the CDR3, the DNA is TGTGCCAGCAGTTACCGGGGGGGAGGCAATGAGCAGTTCTTC. Translation gives CASSYRGGGNEQFF.

The chain links TRBV29-1 to TRBJ2-5; possibly TRBD1 or TRBD2 for D (7 bases each). The CDR3 length is 13 residues. V lost 3 bases and J 4 bases, leaving 12 bases between the germline ends. Germline CDR1 and CDR2: SQVTM and ANQGSEA. CDR3 loop: CSVEGRGGETQYF. The DNA for the CDR3 is TGCAGCGTTGAGGGCAGGGGGGGAGAGACCCAGTACTTC. Together with reference TRBV29-1 and TRBJ2-5, the CDR3 gives the full variable domain: SAVISQKPSRDICQRGTSLTIQCQVDSQVTMMFWYRQQPGQSLTLIATANQGSEATYESGFVIDKFPISRPNLTFSTLTVSNMSPEDSSIYLCSVEGRGGETQYFGPGTRLLVL.

The rearrangement links TRBV6-2 or TRBV6-3 to TRBJ2-2; D may be TRBD1 or TRBD2 (6 bases each). This CDR3 has 14 amino acids. Germline CDR1 and CDR2: MNHEY and SVGEGT. Trimming left V 2 bases short and J 6 bases short, with 10 bases between. The CDR3, as DNA: TGTGCCAGCAGTTACGCCGGGGGCTCCGGGGAGCTGTTTTTT. Translated, it gives CASSYAGGSGELFF.

The DNA for the CDR3 is TGTGCCAGTAGTACCCTCCATGGGGCAAATGAGCAGTTCTTC. Amino acid sequence: CASSTLHGANEQFF. V and J are TRBV19 and TRBJ2-1; the D gene is possibly TRBD1 (5 bases). Per germline, CDR1 LNHDA and CDR2 SQIVND (reference sequence). V was pared by 4 bases and J by 7 bases, with 14 bases between. The CDR3 runs 14 residues.

This chain joins TRBV12-5 and TRBJ2-7, with D tentatively TRBD1 (5 bases). CDR1 is LGHNT, CDR2 FRNRAP, per germline. Trimming took 2 bases from V and 0 from J, leaving 11 bases between them. The CDR3 sequence is 15 residues long. The CDR3 spells CASGLILGPSYEQYF. The CDR3 DNA reads TGTGCTAGTGGTTTGATCTTGGGGCCCTCCTACGAGCAGTACTTC. Complete variable domain (other parts from reference TRBV12-5 and TRBJ2-7): DARVTQTPRHKVTEMGQEVTMRCQPILGHNTVFWYRQTMMQGLELLAYFRNRAPLDDSGMPKDRFSAEMPDATLATLKIQPSEPRDSAVYFCASGLILGPSYEQYFGPGTRLTVT.

The rearrangement joins TRBV9 to TRBJ2-7; either TRBD1 or TRBD2 may supply D (5 bases each). From germline, CDR1 is SGDLS and CDR2 YYNGEE. V lost 0 bases and J lost 6, with 19 bases in between. The CDR3 extends over 16 amino acids. CDR3 protein: CASSVDMGRPLSEQYF. In DNA, the CDR3 is TGTGCCAGCAGCGTAGATATGGGACGGCCCTTATCCGAGCAGTACTTC.

The V call is TRBV9, the J call TRBJ1-4; D is uncertain. Germline assignment: CDR1 SGDLS and CDR2 YYNGEE. The CDR3 extends over 14 amino acids. The germline V and J ends were trimmed by 3 bases and 8 bases, with 14 bases remaining between them. Written as DNA, the CDR3 is TGTGCCAGCAGCGAAACCGGACGCGGGGAAAAACTGTTTTTT. This codes for CASSETGRGEKLFF.

The chain has TRBV19 and TRBJ2-3; D is perhaps TRBD1 (6 bases). This CDR3 is 20 amino acids long. V was shortened by 6 bases and J by 4 bases, with 32 bases between the two germline ends. Germline V lookup: CDR1 LNHDA, CDR2 SQIVND (reference sequence). In nucleotides, the CDR3 is TGTGCCAGTAGCACCAATCCCATCACCCAGGGGTTCCGTGAGTCAGATACGCAGTATTTT. As protein: CASSTNPITQGFRESDTQYF.

CDR3 in amino acids: CASSPTQGGEKLFF. For the CDR3, the DNA is TGTGCCAGCAGCCCCACGCAAGGGGGTGAAAAACTGTTTTTT. The V gene is TRBV6-5, the J gene TRBJ1-4; D might be TRBD1 (6 bases). Germline assignment: CDR1 MNHEY and CDR2 SVGAGI. Trimming removed 6 bases from V and 7 bases from J, with 15 bases in between. The CDR3 contains 14 residues.

The V and J genes are TRBV20-1 and TRBJ1-3; D is undetermined. The germline V gene encodes CDR1 DFQATT and CDR2 SNEGSKA (reference sequence). CDR3 length: 14 amino acids. V lost 3 bases and J 0 bases, leaving 9 bases between the germline ends. The CDR3 sequence is CSASPEDSGNTIYF. The CDR3 bases are TGCAGTGCTAGTCCGGAAGACTCTGGAAACACCATATATTTT.

The chain joins TRBV7-2 to TRBJ2-5; 8 bases agree with TRBD1. This CDR3 has 14 residues. The germline V gene has CDR1 SGHTA and CDR2 FQGNSA. Trimming removed 5 bases from V and 3 bases from J; junction bases left unmatched: 5. CDR3 nucleotide sequence: TGTGCCAGCAGCCACCTGACAGGGGAAGAGACCCAGTACTTC. Translation: CASSHLTGEETQYF.

The chain employs TRBV9 and TRBJ2-1, with 11 bases fitting TRBD2. V lost 3 bases, J lost 9 bases, and 8 bases stayed unmatched. Germline loops: CDR1 SGDLS, CDR2 YYNGEE. The CDR3 is 15 amino acids. The CDR3: CASSATGTSGVEQFF. CDR3 coding DNA: TGTGCCAGCAGCGCAACAGGGACTAGCGGAGTTGAGCAGTTCTTC.

The V and J genes are TRBV27 and TRBJ1-6, with D possibly being TRBD1 (6 bases). Per the germline V gene, CDR1 is MNHEY and CDR2 is SMNVEV (reference sequence). The length of the CDR3 is 15 residues. Trimming pared 0 bases from V and 9 bases from J, leaving 12 bases between. The CDR3 DNA is TGTGCCAGCAGTTTATCGTCGGGGGCAGGTTCACCCCTCCACTTT. It specifies CASSLSSGAGSPLHF.

This chain links TRBV29-1 with TRBJ1-4; TRBD1 might be the D (6 bases). The CDR3 totals 17 residues. Germline V gives CDR1 SQVTM, CDR2 ANQGSEA. Trimming took 6 bases from V and 4 from J, leaving 24 bases between them. Here the CDR3 reads CSVRGTNREADNEKLFF. DNA for the CDR3: TGCAGCGTCCGAGGGACAAATAGGGAGGCGGATAATGAAAAACTGTTTTTT.

The CDR3: CASSPSPGKGAEQFF. The CDR3 region has the DNA TGCGCCAGCAGCCCGAGTCCGGGGAAAGGGGCTGAGCAGTTCTTC. The chain combines TRBV5-1 with TRBJ2-1, with D perhaps TRBD1 or TRBD2 (5 bases each). Trimming removed 4 bases at V and 9 bases at J, with 20 bases between. CDR3 size: 15 residues. Germline V lookup: CDR1 SGHRS, CDR2 YFSETQ.